The 9 T cell receptor beta chains in this list originate from one sample, sequenced in a study of cytomegalovirus exposure and HLA in healthy donors. Primers: 60 Vbeta forward and 13 Jbeta reverse. Clones were sequenced by immunoSEQ multiplex PCR, and TCRdb holds only the in-frame ones, with some missing. The table shows about 100,000 clones, with 79% occurring only once. Sequencing used PBMCs. These TCRs come from a woman in her 40s in good health and CMV-seronegative.

The chain recombines TRBV5-1 with TRBJ1-2, with D possibly TRBD1 on 5 matching bases. Looked up from germline, CDR1 is SGHRS and CDR2 is YFSETQ. The CDR3 extends over 13 amino acids. With 4 bases removed from V and 5 bases from J, the gap between germline ends came to 12 bases. CDR3 sequence reads: CASSPLGAYGYTF. The CDR3 nucleotides are TGCGCCAGCAGCCCTCTAGGGGCGTATGGCTACACCTTC. The variable domain in full, with the rest retrieved from reference TRBV5-1 and TRBJ1-2, is KAGVTQTPRYLIKTRGQQVTLSCSPISGHRSVSWYQQTPGQGLQFLFEYFSETQRNKGNFPGRFSGRQFSNSRSEMNVSTLELGDSALYLCASSPLGAYGYTFGSGTRLTVV.

The chain has TRBV7-9 and TRBJ2-2; 9 bases map to TRBD2. The CDR3 spans 14 residues. CDR1 SEHNR and CDR2 FQNEAQ come from the germline V gene (reference sequence). V dropped 11 bases and J dropped 6; count of bases not matched to a gene: 10. The CDR3 DNA reads TGTGCCCCCTCAAGCGGGGGGAATCCCGGGGAGCTGTTTTTT. Protein: CAPSSGGNPGELFF.

This sequence joins TRBV6-5 and TRBJ2-7; the match to TRBD1 covers 10 bases. CDR1 and CDR2 (germline): MNHEY, SVGAGI. J lost 4 bases, V lost 2 bases, and 5 bases had no gene match. This CDR3 is built from 15 residues. This chain's CDR3 is CASSYLTGGGYEQYF. CDR3 bases: TGTGCCAGCAGTTACCTGACAGGGGGCGGGTACGAGCAGTACTTC.

This clone was seen a handful of times. The gene calls are TRBV4-1 and TRBJ2-2, with no clear D. Looked up from germline, CDR1 is MGHRA and CDR2 is YSYEKL. CDR3 length: 15 residues. The germline V and J ends were trimmed by 4 bases and 2 bases, with 11 bases remaining between them. CDR3 loop: CASSLTRLNTGELFF. The CDR3, as DNA: TGCGCCAGCAGCCTAACCCGACTCAACACCGGGGAGCTGTTTTTT.

The rearrangement joins TRBV7-9 to TRBJ2-7; 9 bases agree with TRBD1. The CDR3 sequence is 13 residues long. Germline V gene lookup returns CDR1 SEHNR and CDR2 FQNEAQ (reference sequence). Losses at the gene ends were 7 bases for V and 6 bases for J; bases not matched to a gene: 7. The CDR3 is CASTPGQGREQYF. The CDR3 DNA reads as TGTGCCAGCACACCGGGACAGGGACGCGAGCAGTACTTC. Together with reference TRBV7-9 and TRBJ2-7, the CDR3 gives the full variable domain: DTGVSQNPRHKITKRGQNVTFRCDPISEHNRLYWYRQTLGQGPEFLTYFQNEAQLEKSRLLSDRFSAERPKGSFSTLEIQRTEQGDSAMYLCASTPGQGREQYFGPGTRLTVT.

The chain has TRBV7-2 and TRBJ2-3; D is undetermined. Germline V gene sequence: CDR1 SGHTA, CDR2 FQGNSA. V shed 2 bases and J shed 2 bases, with 11 bases lying between them. The length of the CDR3 is 15 residues. The CDR3 DNA sequence: TGTGCCAGCAGCTTACGTCTGGCTGTCACAGATACGCAGTATTTT. Its protein is CASSLRLAVTDTQYF.

The rearrangement links TRBV2 to TRBJ1-1; a possible D gene is TRBD1 (5 bases). The germline V gene has CDR1 SNHLY and CDR2 FYNNEI. Deletions cut 6 bases from V and 7 bases from J, with 12 bases between. CDR3 length: 12 residues. This CDR3 reads CASRMWRGEAFF. The CDR3 DNA sequence: TGTGCCAGCAGGATGTGGAGGGGTGAAGCTTTCTTT.

Points on this clone: Compared with germline, one end of the junction differs, possibly owing to a read error. The chain employs TRBV30 and TRBJ1-2, with D unresolved. The germline CDR1 and CDR2 sequences are GTSNPN and SVGIG (reference sequence). The CDR3 sequence is 13 residues long. In nucleotides, the CDR3 is TGTGCCTGGAGCTACGGGGTTAGCTATGGCTACCCCTTC. Encoded protein: CAWSYGVSYGYPF. The complete variable domain, with remaining parts taken from reference TRBV30 and TRBJ1-2, reads SQTIHQWPATLVQPVGSPLSLECTVEGTSNPNLYWYRQAAGRGLQLLFYSVGIGQISSEVPQNLSASRPQDRQFILSSKKLLLSDSGFYLCAWSYGVSYGYPFGSGTRLTVV.

The chain combines TRBV5-1 with TRBJ1-1; 7 bases align to TRBD1. The germline gives CDR1 SGHRS, CDR2 YFSETQ. The CDR3 totals 12 residues. V lost 4 bases and J lost 4; bases outside the gene matches: 1. For the CDR3, the DNA is TGCGCCAGCAGCAGGGACAGCACTGAAGCTTTCTTT. The encoded protein is CASSRDSTEAFF.